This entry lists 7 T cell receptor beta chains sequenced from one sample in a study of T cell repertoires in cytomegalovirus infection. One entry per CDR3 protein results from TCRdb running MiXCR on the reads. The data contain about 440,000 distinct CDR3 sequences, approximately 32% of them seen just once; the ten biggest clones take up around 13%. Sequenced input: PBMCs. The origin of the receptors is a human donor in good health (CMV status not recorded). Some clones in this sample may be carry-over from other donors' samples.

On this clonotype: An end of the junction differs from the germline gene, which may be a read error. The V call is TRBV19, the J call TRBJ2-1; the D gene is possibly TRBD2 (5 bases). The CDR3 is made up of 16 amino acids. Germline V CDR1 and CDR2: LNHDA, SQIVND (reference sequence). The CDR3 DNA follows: TGTACCAGTAGTACCCCTTGGCGGGTCTCCTACAATGAGCAGTTCTTC. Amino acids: CTSSTPWRVSYNEQFF.

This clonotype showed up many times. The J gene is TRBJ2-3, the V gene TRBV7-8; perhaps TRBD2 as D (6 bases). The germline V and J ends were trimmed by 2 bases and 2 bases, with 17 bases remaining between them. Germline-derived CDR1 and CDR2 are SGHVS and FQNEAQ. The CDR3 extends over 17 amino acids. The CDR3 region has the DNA TGTGCCAGCAGCTTAAGAAGTTCGCGGGAACTCACAGATACGCAGTATTTT. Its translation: CASSLRSSRELTDTQYF.

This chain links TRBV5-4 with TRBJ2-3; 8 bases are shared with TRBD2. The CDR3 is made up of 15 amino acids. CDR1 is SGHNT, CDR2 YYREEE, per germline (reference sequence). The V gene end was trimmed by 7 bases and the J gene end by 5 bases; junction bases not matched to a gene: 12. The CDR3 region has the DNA TGTGCCAGCGACCCCGGGGGGGCCGCGCGAGATACGCAGTATTTT. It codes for CASDPGGAARDTQYF.

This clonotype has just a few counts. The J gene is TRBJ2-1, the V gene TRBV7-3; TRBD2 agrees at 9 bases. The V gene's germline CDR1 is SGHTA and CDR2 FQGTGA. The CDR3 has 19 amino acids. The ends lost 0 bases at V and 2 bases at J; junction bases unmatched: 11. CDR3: CASSLTAEVSGGPYNEQFF. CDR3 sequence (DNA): TGTGCCAGCAGCTTAACCGCGGAGGTGAGCGGGGGGCCCTACAATGAGCAGTTCTTC.

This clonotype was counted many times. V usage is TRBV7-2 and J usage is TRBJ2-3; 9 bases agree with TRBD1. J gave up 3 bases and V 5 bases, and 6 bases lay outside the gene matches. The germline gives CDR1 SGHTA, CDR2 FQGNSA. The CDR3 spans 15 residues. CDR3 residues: CASSLWTGATDTQYF. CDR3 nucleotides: TGTGCCAGCAGCCTATGGACAGGGGCAACAGATACGCAGTATTTT.

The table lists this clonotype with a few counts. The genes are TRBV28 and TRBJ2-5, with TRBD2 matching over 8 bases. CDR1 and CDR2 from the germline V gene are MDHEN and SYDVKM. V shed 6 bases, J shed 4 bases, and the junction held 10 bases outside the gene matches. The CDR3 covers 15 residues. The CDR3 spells CASRRHSGASETQYF. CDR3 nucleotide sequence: TGTGCCAGCAGGAGACATAGCGGGGCATCAGAGACCCAGTACTTC.

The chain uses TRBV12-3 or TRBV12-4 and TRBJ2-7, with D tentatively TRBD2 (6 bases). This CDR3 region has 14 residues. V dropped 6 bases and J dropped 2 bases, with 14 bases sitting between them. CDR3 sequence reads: CASRGGDKPYEQYF. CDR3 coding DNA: TGTGCCAGCAGGGGGGGAGACAAGCCCTACGAGCAGTACTTC.